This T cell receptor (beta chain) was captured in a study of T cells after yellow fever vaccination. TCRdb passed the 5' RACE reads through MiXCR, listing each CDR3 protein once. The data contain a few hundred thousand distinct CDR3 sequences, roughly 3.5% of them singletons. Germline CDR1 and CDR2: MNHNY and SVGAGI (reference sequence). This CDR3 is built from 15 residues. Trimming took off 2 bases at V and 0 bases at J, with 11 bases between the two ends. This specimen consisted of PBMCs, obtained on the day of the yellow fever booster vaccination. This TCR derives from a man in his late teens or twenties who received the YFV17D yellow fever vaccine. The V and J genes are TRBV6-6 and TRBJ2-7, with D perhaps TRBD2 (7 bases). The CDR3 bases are TGTGCCAGCAGTTACGCGGGGGACACCTCCTACGAGCAGTACTTC. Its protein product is CASSYAGDTSYEQYF.